A selection of T cell receptor beta chains follows, all from one sample in a study of identical twins' blood T cells. TCRdb re-analysed the 5' RACE reads in MiXCR, keeping a single row per CDR3 protein. The sample holds 350,000 to 400,000 distinct CDR3 sequences; about 28% are singletons and the top ten take more than 5.5%. The sample comprised PBMCs. The origin of the receptors is a woman aged 18 to 50 in good health. Both conserved end residues are trimmed from each CDR3. Fields, in order: V gene, CDR3 protein.

v_gene: TRBV2
CDR3aa: ASFREIKISHTEAF

v_gene: TRBV12-3/TRBV12-4
CDR3aa: ASSGRPAGNTIY

v_gene: TRBV5-6
CDR3aa: ASTQGGQETQY

v_gene: TRBV5-1
CDR3aa: ASSLEGRGTEAF

v_gene: TRBV14
CDR3aa: ASSPWATDTQY

v_gene: TRBV11-2
CDR3aa: ASSTGGNYGYT

v_gene: TRBV6-6
CDR3aa: ASRLLGTDTQY

v_gene: TRBV18
CDR3aa: ASDRSDANEQF

v_gene: TRBV4-2
CDR3aa: ASSQDLRGEAF

v_gene: TRBV6-5
CDR3aa: ASSYSGQTLYGYT

v_gene: TRBV7-3
CDR3aa: ASSLSPVGVAELV

v_gene: TRBV18
CDR3aa: ASSPGSQEGTEAF

v_gene: TRBV20-1
CDR3aa: SVPGRSLMKQF

v_gene: TRBV27
CDR3aa: ASKAMVDYGYT

v_gene: TRBV5-1
CDR3aa: ASSSGQGPNEKLF

v_gene: TRBV27
CDR3aa: ASRRGRYSPLH

v_gene: TRBV29-1
CDR3aa: SVEGGFYGYT

v_gene: TRBV20-1
CDR3aa: SARDQREPYEQY

v_gene: TRBV14
CDR3aa: ASSQGPGEIQTEAF

v_gene: TRBV20-1
CDR3aa: SASGLAGGNEQF

v_gene: TRBV20-1
CDR3aa: SAPFTGQGLSYT

v_gene: TRBV20-1
CDR3aa: SANPGHSTSYEQY

v_gene: TRBV20-1
CDR3aa: SARVPGTGELF

v_gene: TRBV20-1
CDR3aa: SAKRGVEKLF

v_gene: TRBV3-1
CDR3aa: ASSPLGATYGYT

v_gene: TRBV19
CDR3aa: ASRLAGHNEQF

v_gene: TRBV18
CDR3aa: ASSRMGKEAF

v_gene: TRBV5-1
CDR3aa: ASSFPTEDTQY

v_gene: TRBV6-2/TRBV6-3
CDR3aa: ASSPWDGGSLNTEAF

v_gene: TRBV20-1
CDR3aa: SATGGTGSVEQF

v_gene: TRBV18
CDR3aa: ASSPTLAGDTQY

v_gene: TRBV3-1
CDR3aa: ASSQDLQGARSNYGYT

v_gene: TRBV10-3
CDR3aa: AISLGRNQPQH

v_gene: TRBV29-1
CDR3aa: SARNTVFYGYT

v_gene: TRBV29-1
CDR3aa: SVDRLTVIYGYT

v_gene: TRBV10-3
CDR3aa: AIGAGYNEQF

v_gene: TRBV19
CDR3aa: ASNLQLGVNNQPQH

v_gene: TRBV29-1
CDR3aa: SVKTGTANTGELF

v_gene: TRBV7-2
CDR3aa: ASSLGRDRGGTEAF

v_gene: TRBV29-1
CDR3aa: SVEVYT

v_gene: TRBV6-2/TRBV6-3
CDR3aa: ASRRQGVSGYT

v_gene: TRBV7-9
CDR3aa: ASSTQLGHEQF

v_gene: TRBV12-5
CDR3aa: ASGLWVQGNQPQH

v_gene: TRBV7-9
CDR3aa: ASSTSWDFRSYNEQF

v_gene: TRBV19
CDR3aa: AISIGRLNQPQH

v_gene: TRBV20-1
CDR3aa: SARPLGAGTYNEQF

v_gene: TRBV6-2/TRBV6-3
CDR3aa: ASSYLAGGTDTQY

v_gene: TRBV5-1
CDR3aa: ANSLAHFNNEQF

v_gene: TRBV9
CDR3aa: ASSAHGQGIAGGSGANVLT

v_gene: TRBV29-1
CDR3aa: SVRELAKNIQY

v_gene: TRBV18
CDR3aa: ASSISGFSYNEQF

v_gene: TRBV6-6
CDR3aa: ASILTAGATDTQY

v_gene: TRBV7-8
CDR3aa: ASSLAGTERY

v_gene: TRBV11-2
CDR3aa: ASSLGGVETDTQY

v_gene: TRBV2
CDR3aa: ASSELGKQPQH

v_gene: TRBV11-2
CDR3aa: ASSRGGINNQPQH

v_gene: TRBV6-5
CDR3aa: ASGRVGEKLF

v_gene: TRBV3-1
CDR3aa: ASSQDRPNSPLH

v_gene: TRBV12-3/TRBV12-4
CDR3aa: ASLPPGQGDNEQF

v_gene: TRBV5-5
CDR3aa: ASSWSGGTDTQY